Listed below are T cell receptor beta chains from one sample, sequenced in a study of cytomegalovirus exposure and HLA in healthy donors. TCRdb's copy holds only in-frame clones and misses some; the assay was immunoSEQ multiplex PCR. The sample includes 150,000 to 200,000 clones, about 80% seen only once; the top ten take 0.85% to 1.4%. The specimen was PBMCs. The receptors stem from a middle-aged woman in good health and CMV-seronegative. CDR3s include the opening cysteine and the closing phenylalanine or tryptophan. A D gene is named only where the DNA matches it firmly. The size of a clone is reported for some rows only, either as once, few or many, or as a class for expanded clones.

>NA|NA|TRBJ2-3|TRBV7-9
CASRTLDRGTDTQYF
TGTGCCAGCAGGACACTGGATAGAGGCACAGATACGCAGTATTTT
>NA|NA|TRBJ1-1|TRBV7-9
CSSSLLAGGTEAFF
TGTTCCAGCAGCTTATTAGCGGGGGGCACTGAAGCTTTCTTT
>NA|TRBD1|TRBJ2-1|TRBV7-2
CASSPDRVKDEQFF
TGTGCCAGCAGCCCCGACAGGGTTAAAGATGAGCAGTTCTTC
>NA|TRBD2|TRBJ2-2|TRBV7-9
CASSLVLAGANTGELFF
TGTGCCAGCAGCTTAGTACTAGCGGGAGCGAACACCGGGGAGCTGTTTTTT
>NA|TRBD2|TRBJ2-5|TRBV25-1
CASSERTSGIETQYF
TGTGCCAGCAGTGAACGGACTAGCGGGATTGAGACCCAGTACTTC
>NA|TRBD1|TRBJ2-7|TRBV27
CASTQRDRSSYEQYF
TGTGCCAGCACTCAAAGGGACAGGAGCTCCTACGAGCAGTACTTC
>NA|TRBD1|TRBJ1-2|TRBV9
CASTPPGQGFYGYTF
TGTGCCAGCACCCCTCCGGGACAGGGCTTCTATGGCTACACCTTC
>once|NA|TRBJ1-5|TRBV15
CATSNFKGNQPQHF
TGTGCCACCAGCAACTTCAAGGGGAATCAGCCCCAGCATTTT
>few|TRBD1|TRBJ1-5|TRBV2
CASTGGNQPQHF
TGTGCCAGTACAGGGGGTAATCAGCCCCAGCATTTT
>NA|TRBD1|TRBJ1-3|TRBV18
CASSEGAEPSSGNTIYF
TGTGCCAGCTCCGAGGGGGCAGAACCGAGCTCTGGAAACACCATATATTTT
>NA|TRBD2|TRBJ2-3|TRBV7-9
CASSLAGLAGIGTQYF
TGTGCCAGCAGCTTAGCGGGTCTAGCGGGGATAGGTACGCAGTATTTT
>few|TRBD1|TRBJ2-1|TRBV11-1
CASSLGQNNEQFF
TGTGCCAGCAGCCTGGGACAGAACAATGAGCAGTTCTTC
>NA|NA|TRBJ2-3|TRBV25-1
CASSERGTDTQYF
TGTGCCAGCAGTGAACGCGGAACAGATACGCAGTATTTT
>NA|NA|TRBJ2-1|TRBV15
CATKTGSSYNEQFF
TGTGCCACCAAGACCGGGAGCTCCTACAATGAGCAGTTCTTC
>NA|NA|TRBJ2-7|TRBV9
CASSLLGSSYEQYF
TGTGCCAGCAGCCTGTTAGGGAGCTCCTACGAGCAGTACTTC
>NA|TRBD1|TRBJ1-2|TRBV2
CASKGGWGYTF
TGTGCCAGCAAAGGGGGCTGGGGCTACACCTTC
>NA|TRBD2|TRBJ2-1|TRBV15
CATSRASAGRTYNEQFF
TGTGCCACCAGCAGAGCTTCAGCGGGGAGAACCTACAATGAGCAGTTCTTC
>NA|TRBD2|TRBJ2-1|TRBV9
CASSGTSGRAYNEQFF
TGTGCCAGCAGCGGAACAAGCGGGAGGGCCTACAATGAGCAGTTCTTC
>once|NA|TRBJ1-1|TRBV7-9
CASSPRGTGVNSEAFF
TGTGCCAGCAGCCCGCGGGGGACGGGGGTTAACTCTGAAGCTTTCTTT
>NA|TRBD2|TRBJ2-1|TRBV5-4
CASSSTSGIYNEQFF
TGTGCCAGCAGTTCTACTAGCGGGATCTACAATGAGCAGTTCTTC